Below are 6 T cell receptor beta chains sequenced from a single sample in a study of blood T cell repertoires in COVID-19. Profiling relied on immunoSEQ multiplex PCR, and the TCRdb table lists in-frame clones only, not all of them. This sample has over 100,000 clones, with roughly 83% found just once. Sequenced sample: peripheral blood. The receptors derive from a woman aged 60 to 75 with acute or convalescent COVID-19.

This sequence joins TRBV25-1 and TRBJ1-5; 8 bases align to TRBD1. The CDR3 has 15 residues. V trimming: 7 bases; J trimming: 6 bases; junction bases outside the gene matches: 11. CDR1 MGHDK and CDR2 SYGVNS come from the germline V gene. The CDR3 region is CASTKRQGAAQPQHF. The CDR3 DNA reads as TGTGCCAGCACCAAGAGGCAGGGGGCCGCTCAGCCCCAGCATTTT.

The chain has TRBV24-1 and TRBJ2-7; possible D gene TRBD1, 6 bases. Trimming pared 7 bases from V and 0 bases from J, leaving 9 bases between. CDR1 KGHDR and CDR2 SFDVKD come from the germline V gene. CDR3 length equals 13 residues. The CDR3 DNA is TGTGCCACCAGCAGGGGACGCTCCTACGAGCAGTACTTC. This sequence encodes CATSRGRSYEQYF.

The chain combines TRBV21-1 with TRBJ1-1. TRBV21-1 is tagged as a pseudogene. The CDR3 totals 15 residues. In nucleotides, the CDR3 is TGTGCCAGCAGCAAGCCGAGACGGGGGAACACTGAAGCTTTCTTT. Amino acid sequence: CASSKPRRGNTEAFF.

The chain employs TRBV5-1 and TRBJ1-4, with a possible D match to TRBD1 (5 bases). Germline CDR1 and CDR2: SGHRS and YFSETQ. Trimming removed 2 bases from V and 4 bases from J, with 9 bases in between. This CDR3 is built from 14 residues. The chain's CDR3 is CASSFTQGNEKLFF. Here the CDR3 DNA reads TGCGCCAGCAGCTTCACCCAGGGTAATGAAAAACTGTTTTTT.

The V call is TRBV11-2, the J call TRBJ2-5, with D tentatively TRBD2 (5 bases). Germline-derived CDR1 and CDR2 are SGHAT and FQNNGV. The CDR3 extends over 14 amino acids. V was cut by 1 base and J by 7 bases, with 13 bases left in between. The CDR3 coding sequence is TGTGCCAGCAGCTTAGGACTACCCGGTTTGACCCAGTACTTC. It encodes CASSLGLPGLTQYF. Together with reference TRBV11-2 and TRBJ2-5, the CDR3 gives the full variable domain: EAGVAQSPRYKIIEKRQSVAFWCNPISGHATLYWYQQILGQGPKLLIQFQNNGVVDDSQLPKDRFSAERLKGVDSTLKIQPAKLEDSAVYLCASSLGLPGLTQYFGPGTRLLVL.

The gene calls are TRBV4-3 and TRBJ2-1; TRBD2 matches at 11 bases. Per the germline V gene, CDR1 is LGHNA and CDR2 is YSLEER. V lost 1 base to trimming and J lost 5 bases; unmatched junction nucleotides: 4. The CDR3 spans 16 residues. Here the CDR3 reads CASSQGGTSGHNEQFF. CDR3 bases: TGCGCCAGCAGCCAAGGAGGGACTAGCGGACACAATGAGCAGTTCTTC.